This T cell receptor (beta chain) was found in a study of beta chain features in type 1 diabetes. Study-level results: Type 1 diabetes patients had VDJ junctions that carried fewer insertions and more deletions. Researchers could not determine here whether HLA type influences TCRB rearrangement.

As every portion of the isolated RNA was reverse transcribed, the sequencing read expressed TCRB transcripts. Data came from immunoSEQ multiplex PCR; TCRdb stores just in-frame clones and leaves some out. This repertoire shows under 90,000 clones, roughly 31% found once; its top ten account for around 0.5%. Cells sorted by CD45RO/CCR7/CD25/CD127/CD95/CD27 comprised CD4+ naive, central memory, regulatory and stem cell-like memory cells. Germline loops: CDR1 SEHNR, CDR2 FQNEAQ (reference sequence). Trimming cost V 5 bases and J 3 bases, with 17 bases left between them. CDR3 length: 16 residues. This clone was observed a handful of times. The target antigen is unknown.

The sequencing sample was made of stem cell memory CD4+ T cells from blood. The chain joins TRBV7-9 to TRBJ2-1; D call uncertain. This sequence was found in a woman in her late teens or twenties in good health. This chain's CDR3 is CASSLAVVADYNEQFF. The CDR3 DNA sequence: TGTGCCAGCAGCCTCGCGGTTGTGGCTGACTACAATGAGCAGTTCTTC.